A few counts support the clone carrying this T cell receptor (beta chain). Its antigen is not known. With V trimmed by 6 bases and J by 5 bases, 11 bases remained unmatched. The length of the CDR3 is 15 residues. Germline CDR1 and CDR2: MDHEN and SYDVKM. The data belong to a study of beta chain features in type 1 diabetes. Overall study results and limits: Type 1 diabetes patients had moderately but significantly shorter TCRB CDR3s in all four CD4+ subsets.

The entirety of the isolated RNA underwent reverse transcription, so expressed TCRB transcripts were sequenced. Sequenced by immunoSEQ multiplex PCR; TCRdb stores in-frame clones only, minus some. The data contain fewer than 900,000 clones, around a sixth of them singletons. The clonotype comes from a woman between 18 and 30 years old in good health. Material: naive CD4+ T cells from blood. The V gene is TRBV28, the J gene TRBJ2-3, with TRBD2 matching 7 bases. This CDR3 reads CASSSGAGYRDTQYF. CDR3 bases: TGTGCCAGCAGCTCGGGAGCGGGATACCGAGATACGCAGTATTTT. The variable domain in full, completed from reference TRBV28 and TRBJ2-3, reads DVKVTQSSRYLVKRTGEKVFLECVQDMDHENMFWYRQDPGLGLRLIYFSYDVKMKEKGDIPEGYSVSREKKERFSLILESASTNQTSMYLCASSSGAGYRDTQYFGPGTRLTVL.